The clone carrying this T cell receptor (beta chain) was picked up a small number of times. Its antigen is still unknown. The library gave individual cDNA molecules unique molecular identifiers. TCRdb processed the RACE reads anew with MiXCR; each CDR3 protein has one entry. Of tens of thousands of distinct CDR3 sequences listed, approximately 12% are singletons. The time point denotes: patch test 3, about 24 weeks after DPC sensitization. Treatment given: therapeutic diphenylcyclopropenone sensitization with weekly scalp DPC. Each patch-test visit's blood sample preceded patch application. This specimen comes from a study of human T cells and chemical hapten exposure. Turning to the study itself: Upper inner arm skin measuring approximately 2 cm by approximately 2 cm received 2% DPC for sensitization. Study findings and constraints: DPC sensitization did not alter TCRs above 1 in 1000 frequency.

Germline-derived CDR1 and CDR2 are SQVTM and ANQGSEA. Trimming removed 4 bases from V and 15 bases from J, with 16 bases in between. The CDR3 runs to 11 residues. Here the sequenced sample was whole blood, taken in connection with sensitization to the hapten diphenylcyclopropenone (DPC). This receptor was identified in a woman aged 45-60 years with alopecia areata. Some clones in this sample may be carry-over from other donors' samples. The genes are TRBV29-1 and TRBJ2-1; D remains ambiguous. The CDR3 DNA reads TGCAGCGTTGTGGGAACCATGGGGTGGTTCTTC. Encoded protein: CSVVGTMGWFF.